The 29 T cell receptor beta chains reported below all come from one sample, sequenced in a study of cytomegalovirus exposure and HLA in healthy donors. Both 60 Vbeta primers and 13 Jbeta primers went into the PCR. Produced via immunoSEQ multiplex PCR; TCRdb's table is partial and in-frame only. In the table there are approximately 280,000 clones, roughly 90% of which are singletons. What was sequenced was PBMCs. These receptors were collected from a woman younger than 30 in good health and CMV-seronegative.

The chain employs TRBV7-3 and TRBJ1-2; D possibly corresponds to TRBD1 (5 bases). V lost 6 bases and J lost 8, with 13 bases in between. The CDR3 spans 12 residues. Germline assignment: CDR1 SGHTA and CDR2 FQGTGA. CDR3 residues: CASSQGSSGYTF. CDR3 DNA sequence: TGTGCCAGCAGTCAGGGTTCCAGCGGCTACACCTTC.

This chain uses TRBV7-2 with TRBJ2-5; 8 bases match TRBD2. This CDR3 contains 16 residues. Germline V CDR1 and CDR2: SGHTA, FQGNSA. Trimming removed 5 bases from V and 4 bases from J; junction bases left unmatched: 12. The DNA of the CDR3 is TGTGCCAGCAGCCCCGGGGTGCGCGGGGGGTCAGAGACCCAGTACTTC. Translated, it gives CASSPGVRGGSETQYF.

This chain joins TRBV19 and TRBJ2-3; no reliable D call. With 1 base removed from V and 5 bases from J, the gap between germline ends came to 13 bases. The CDR3 has 15 amino acids. Germline V gene sequence: CDR1 LNHDA, CDR2 SQIVND (reference sequence). CDR3 region: CASSIVPPVVDTQYF. CDR3 bases: TGTGCCAGTAGTATAGTCCCCCCAGTGGTAGATACGCAGTATTTT. The complete variable domain, with remaining parts taken from reference TRBV19 and TRBJ2-3, reads DGGITQSPKYLFRKEGQNVTLSCEQNLNHDAMYWYRQDPGQGLRLIYYSQIVNDFQKGDIAEGYSVSREKKESFPLTVTSAQKNPTAFYLCASSIVPPVVDTQYFGPGTRLTVL.

The gene calls are TRBV9 and TRBJ2-6, with TRBD1 matching 7 bases. V was clipped by 4 bases and J by 4 bases; unmatched bases: 5. The V gene's germline CDR1 is SGDLS and CDR2 YYNGEE. There are 15 residues in the CDR3. CDR3 loop: CASSMDRSGANVLTF. The DNA of the CDR3 is TGTGCCAGCAGCATGGACAGGTCCGGGGCCAACGTCCTGACTTTC.

This chain joins TRBV18 and TRBJ1-1; no clear D. The CDR3 spans 14 residues. The germline V gene has CDR1 KGHSH and CDR2 LQKENI. V lost 3 bases and J 3 bases, leaving 11 bases between the germline ends. The CDR3 sequence: CASSPLAADTEAFF. The DNA of the CDR3 is TGTGCCAGCTCACCCTTGGCGGCAGACACTGAAGCTTTCTTT. Together with reference TRBV18 and TRBJ1-1, the CDR3 gives the full variable domain: NAGVMQNPRHLVRRRGQEARLRCSPMKGHSHVYWYRQLPEEGLKFMVYLQKENIIDESGMPKERFSAEFPKEGPSILRIQQVVRGDSAAYFCASSPLAADTEAFFGQGTRLTVV.

The V gene is TRBV21-1, the J gene TRBJ1-2; the tabulated D call, TRBD1, remains unverified against the DNA. TRBV21-1 is classified as a pseudogene. This CDR3 region has 18 residues. The CDR3 nucleotides are TGTGCCAGCAGCAAACCCGGGCAGGGGCGTTATTCTAACTATGGCTACACCTTC. Its translation is CASSKPGQGRYSNYGYTF.

Of note for this clone: This same CDR3 is encoded by further DNA sequences in the sample. The rearrangement joins TRBV2 to TRBJ2-3, with D tentatively TRBD2 (5 bases). Germline loops: CDR1 SNHLY, CDR2 FYNNEI. This CDR3 contains 11 residues. V gave up 6 bases and J gave up 6 bases, with 7 bases separating them. Here the CDR3 reads CASSERDTQYF. Here the CDR3 DNA reads TGTGCCAGCAGCGAGCGGGATACGCAGTATTTT.

The rearrangement uses TRBV6-6 and TRBJ1-1; D ambiguous. This CDR3 is 13 amino acids long. Looked up from germline, CDR1 is MNHNY and CDR2 is SVGAGI (reference sequence). With 3 bases removed from V and 4 bases from J, the gap between germline ends came to 9 bases. CDR3 bases: TGTGCCAGCAGTTATTCCCAGTCCACTGAAGCTTTCTTT. Translating gives CASSYSQSTEAFF.

The V and J genes are TRBV30 and TRBJ1-2; D call uncertain. This CDR3 is built from 14 residues. Germline CDR1 GTSNPN, CDR2 SVGIG (reference sequence). The V end lost 0 bases, the J end lost 5 bases, and 13 bases lay between the germline ends. CDR3: CAWSVARGSYGYTF. The DNA of the CDR3 is TGTGCCTGGAGTGTAGCACGGGGTTCGTATGGCTACACCTTC.

This clone has more than one count but fewer than ten. The chain couples TRBV7-9 to TRBJ1-1; a weak D match, TRBD1 (5 bases). CDR1 SEHNR and CDR2 FQNEAQ come from the germline V gene (reference sequence). The CDR3 contains 14 residues. Trimming removed 5 bases from V and 1 base from J, with 11 bases in between. In nucleotides, the CDR3 is TGTGCCAGCAGCCTTCATCAGGGGAACACTGAAGCTTTCTTT. It translates to CASSLHQGNTEAFF.

The chain joins TRBV29-1 to TRBJ2-7; tentative D call: TRBD1 (6 bases). The CDR3 is made up of 14 amino acids. Germline values: CDR1 SQVTM, CDR2 ANQGSEA. The V and J ends lost 6 bases and 1 base respectively, with 16 bases between them. The CDR3 here is CSVPGQLGSYEQYF. The DNA of the CDR3 is TGCAGCGTCCCCGGACAGTTGGGATCCTACGAGCAGTACTTC.

The gene calls are TRBV6-5 and TRBJ1-1; 9 nucleotides line up with TRBD1. The V segment lost 5 bases and the J segment 5 bases; nucleotides outside the gene matches: 6. The CDR3 runs 14 residues. Per the germline V gene, CDR1 is MNHEY and CDR2 is SVGAGI. CDR3 residues: CASSHGQGQTEAFF. Here the CDR3 DNA reads TGTGCCAGCAGTCACGGACAGGGGCAGACTGAAGCTTTCTTT.

The rearrangement uses TRBV6-5 and TRBJ1-6, with 9 bases matching TRBD1. Germline CDR1 MNHEY, CDR2 SVGAGI. The CDR3 length is 14 residues. The trim removed 6 bases at V and 10 bases at J, leaving 7 bases unmatched. CDR3 region: CASRRTGVRSPLHF. CDR3 bases: TGTGCCAGCAGAAGGACAGGGGTTCGGTCACCCCTCCACTTT.

V gene TRBV19 combines with J gene TRBJ1-5; D might be TRBD1 (5 bases). This CDR3 has 15 amino acids. Between the trimmed V and J ends, which lost 1 base and 1 base, there was a span of 8 bases. Germline values: CDR1 LNHDA, CDR2 SQIVND (reference sequence). CDR3: CASSIGTLSNQPQHF. For the CDR3, the DNA is TGTGCCAGTAGTATAGGGACACTCAGCAATCAGCCCCAGCATTTT.

This clone was counted a single time. This chain uses TRBV7-8 with TRBJ1-3; D is perhaps TRBD1 (5 bases). Trimming pared 5 bases from V and 2 bases from J, leaving 13 bases between. This CDR3 has 15 amino acids. Germline CDR1 is SGHVS and CDR2 is FQNEAQ. Here the CDR3 DNA reads TGTGCCAGCAGCCCGTCCCGGGGGGCTGGAAACACCATATATTTT. Protein sequence: CASSPSRGAGNTIYF.

V usage is TRBV5-6 and J usage is TRBJ1-2, with 7 positions matching TRBD1. V lost 4 bases and J lost 6; bases outside the gene matches: 6. The CDR3 contains 13 residues. Germline lookup yields CDR1 SGHDT and CDR2 YYEEEE. Here the CDR3 reads CASSRPGQNGYTF. DNA of the CDR3: TGTGCCAGCAGCCGCCCGGGACAGAATGGCTACACCTTC.

Only one count was recorded for this clone. The V and J genes are TRBV27 and TRBJ1-5, with 7 bases fitting TRBD1. The CDR3 runs to 17 residues. With V trimmed by 3 bases and J by 2 bases, 10 bases remained unmatched. The germline gives CDR1 MNHEY, CDR2 SMNVEV (reference sequence). The CDR3 DNA reads as TGTGCCAGCAGTTTGGCAGGGGCCAGGGGGGGCAATCAGCCCCAGCATTTT. It encodes CASSLAGARGGNQPQHF.

The chain carries TRBV5-6 and TRBJ2-3; no firm D call. V was shortened by 4 bases and J by 3 bases, with 9 bases between the two germline ends. The CDR3 length is 13 residues. The germline V gene encodes CDR1 SGHDT and CDR2 YYEEEE. CDR3 residues: CASSGVLTDTQYF. The CDR3 nucleotides are TGTGCCAGCAGCGGAGTACTGACAGATACGCAGTATTTT.

This chain links TRBV5-6 with TRBJ1-4; 9 bases map to TRBD1. Germline values: CDR1 SGHDT, CDR2 YYEEEE. The length of the CDR3 is 18 residues. V lost 3 bases, J lost 3 bases, and 12 bases stayed unmatched. As DNA, the CDR3 is TGTGCCAGCAGCTCCCCTACAGGGGGCGCAGATCCTAATGAAAAACTGTTTTTT. This encodes CASSSPTGGADPNEKLFF.

The V and J genes are TRBV19 and TRBJ2-1; D perhaps matches TRBD1 (7 bases). Trimming took off 6 bases at V and 1 base at J, with 13 bases between the two ends. Germline-derived CDR1 and CDR2 are LNHDA and SQIVND (reference sequence). The CDR3 contains 15 residues. CDR3 region: CASRGGQASYNEQFF. CDR3 in DNA: TGTGCCAGTAGGGGAGGACAGGCTTCCTACAATGAGCAGTTCTTC.

V gene TRBV9 combines with J gene TRBJ2-1; TRBD2 matches at 11 bases. In germline, CDR1 is SGDLS, CDR2 YYNGEE. The J segment lost 8 bases and the V segment lost 0 bases, leaving 7 bases of the junction unmatched. The CDR3 totals 16 residues. The CDR3 is CASSVVDTSGGYEQFF. CDR3 DNA: TGTGCCAGCAGCGTAGTGGATACTAGCGGGGGCTATGAGCAGTTCTTC.

The chain joins TRBV11-2 to TRBJ2-7; maybe TRBD1 (5 bases). Germline lookup yields CDR1 SGHAT and CDR2 FQNNGV. The CDR3 length is 14 residues. The V gene lost 5 bases and the J gene lost 1 base, with 12 bases spanning the gap. The CDR3 protein is CASSLPTVSYEQYF. The DNA of the CDR3 is TGTGCCAGCAGCCTTCCGACAGTATCCTACGAGCAGTACTTC.

About this clone: Additional DNA sequences in this sample encode the identical CDR3. This chain uses TRBV2 with TRBJ1-5; a weak D match, TRBD1 (5 bases). Per germline, CDR1 SNHLY and CDR2 FYNNEI. This CDR3 spans 12 amino acids. Trimming removed 6 bases at V and 4 bases at J, with 7 bases between. The CDR3 DNA is TGTGCCAGCAGCGGGGGGAATCAGCCCCAGCATTTT. It codes for CASSGGNQPQHF.

The V gene is TRBV12-5, the J gene TRBJ2-7, with 9 bases matching TRBD1. The V and J ends lost 6 bases and 4 bases, in that order; junction bases with no gene match: 13. The germline gives CDR1 LGHNT, CDR2 FRNRAP. This CDR3 region has 16 residues. The CDR3 bases are TGTGCTAGTGGCCCAGGGGTGGGACAGGGTTCTTACGAGCAGTACTTC. It yields the protein CASGPGVGQGSYEQYF.

This rearrangement joins TRBV7-9 to TRBJ1-1; D might be TRBD1 (5 bases). Trimming pared 5 bases from V and 10 bases from J, leaving 14 bases between. There are 12 residues in the CDR3. The V gene's germline CDR1 is SEHNR and CDR2 FQNEAQ (reference sequence). The CDR3 DNA reads TGTGCCAGCAGCCTTTCCCCGGGGGTAGCTTTCTTT. Protein product: CASSLSPGVAFF.

The chain carries TRBV29-1 and TRBJ2-1; D is unresolved. The CDR3 loop spans 12 amino acids. Per the germline V gene, CDR1 is SQVTM and CDR2 is ANQGSEA. V was trimmed by 5 bases and J by 0 bases, leaving 5 bases between them. The CDR3 sequence is CSVTRSYNEQFF. CDR3 coding DNA: TGCAGCGTTACGCGCTCCTACAATGAGCAGTTCTTC.

V and J are TRBV7-9 and TRBJ1-2, with D maybe TRBD1 (5 bases). The V end lost 4 bases, the J end lost 5 bases, and 14 bases lay between the germline ends. Germline lookup yields CDR1 SEHNR and CDR2 FQNEAQ (reference sequence). This CDR3 region has 14 residues. The CDR3 nucleotides read TGTGCCAGCAGCTCTGGAGGGGCTTATTATGGCTACACCTTC. Protein: CASSSGGAYYGYTF.

This clone was picked up one time. The chain links TRBV11-2 to TRBJ1-2, with D possibly matching TRBD1 (5 bases). Germline lookup yields CDR1 SGHAT and CDR2 FQNNGV. The CDR3 extends over 16 amino acids. Trimming shortened V by 4 bases and J by 0 bases, and 15 bases separated the two germline ends. CDR3 residues: CASSSKTGGANYGYTF. DNA for the CDR3: TGTGCCAGCAGCTCCAAGACCGGAGGGGCTAACTATGGCTACACCTTC.

This chain uses TRBV5-4 with TRBJ2-7; 7 nucleotides align to TRBD2. V shed 2 bases and J 7 bases; nucleotides not matched to a gene: 15. Per the germline V gene, CDR1 is SGHNT and CDR2 is YYREEE (reference sequence). The CDR3 covers 16 residues. The CDR3, as DNA: TGTGCCAGCAGCTTCTCTTTGGGGCGGGGGTCCTTTGAGCAGTACTTC. Protein: CASSFSLGRGSFEQYF.